The present TCR beta chain was sequenced within a study of blood T cell repertoires in COVID-19 (dated by TCRdb to the early 2020s). A note on the overall study: Samples covering the acute and convalescent phases of COVID-19 were provided by collaborators in the United States, Italy and Spain. The material from the prospective study consisted of cDNA or gDNA derived from T cells, B-cell-depleted T cells, or PBMCs. Deeply sampled blood TCRbeta repertoires from subjects exposed to, actively infected with, or recovered from COVID-19 were included in the dataset. The repertoires were made available in a free public database intended to serve as a resource for research on the immune response to SARS-CoV-2. Samples were obtained from the ongoing ImmuneRACE study (first 160 participants) and from about 1,300 subjects provided by 6 global collaborators. Nearly every sample came with metadata listing a de-identified subject ID, COVID-19 status, age in years and sex. Where HLA class I and class II types were available, the types were taken from metadata supplied by the sample provider, not from assay-based typing. What the study reported, not specific to this receptor: How much clinical and demographic metadata was included differed by source and by participant, and the metadata was provided uncurated.

A second Seattle source provided samples from volunteer blood donors who had recovered from COVID-19. Whole blood was collected in K2EDTA tubes by collaborating institutions according to the institutions' own protocols. For TCRbeta analysis, collaborators shipped samples as frozen whole blood, isolated PBMCs, or DNA extracted from either of those sample types. In regard to this clone: What this receptor recognizes is not known. The input lacks base qualities; no much larger clone sits a single base away.

TCRbeta CDR3 regions were amplified from genomic DNA by means of the immunoSEQ Assay, a bias-controlled multiplex PCR. The original methods were these. The number of nucleated cells in each sample was estimated by amplification of reference gene primers within the assay. To quantify the absolute abundance of each unique TCRbeta CDR3 rearrangement, sequence reads were collapsed and filtered. For each sample, productive Simpson clonality was calculated as the square root of Simpson's diversity index over productive rearrangements. The clones in this table, taken by TCRdb from immuneACCESS, are in-frame only. Not every clone is retained; where verified, under half of the shortfall comes from an unresolved V gene, and the cause of the rest is unknown. The V and J calls and clone size are taken from that table; D and trimming were inferred from the DNA. Across this sample there are 200,000 to 250,000 clones, with roughly 84% seen only once. Of the sample, roughly 5% falls within the top ten clones.

CDR1 ENHRY and CDR2 SYGVKD are derived from the germline V gene. Trimming removed 6 bases from V and 0 bases from J, leaving 11 bases between the germline ends. The CDR3 numbers 14 residues from cysteine through phenylalanine. The sequence is cut down to CDR3 DNA, 42 bases in frame from base 1. The chain couples TRBV10-3 to TRBJ1-1, with a weak D call of TRBD1 (6 bases match). Sequenced input: peripheral blood. This TCR was sampled from a woman aged 55-69 years who had recovered from COVID-19. The DNA reads TGTGCCATCAGGGCAGGGGCGATGAACACTGAAGCTTTCTTT. This translates into CAIRAGAMNTEAFF.